The 21 T cell receptor beta chains listed next were all sequenced from one sample in a study of T cell clones after liver transplantation. Generated by immunoSEQ multiplex PCR, the TCRdb table keeps only in-frame clones and is missing some. The sample holds 53,000 or so clones, approximately 84% seen once. Sequences were derived from CD4+ T cells from blood, sampled before liver transplant. These receptor sequences come from a human donor who received a liver transplant.

In this sample, this clone turned up a few times. The V gene is TRBV9, the J gene TRBJ2-1; TRBD2 agrees at 8 bases. This CDR3 is 15 amino acids long. CDR1 and CDR2 (germline): SGDLS, YYNGEE. V lost 1 base, J lost 4 bases, and 4 bases stayed unmatched. The CDR3 nucleotides read TGTGCCAGCAGCGTAAGAGCGGGGGTTTACAATGAGCAGTTCTTC. It specifies CASSVRAGVYNEQFF.

This chain joins TRBV9 and TRBJ2-7; no clear D. V dropped 3 bases and J dropped 2 bases, with 12 bases sitting between them. This CDR3 spans 14 amino acids. From germline, CDR1 is SGDLS and CDR2 YYNGEE. This chain's CDR3 is CASSALFGPYEQYF. CDR3 nucleotides: TGTGCCAGCAGCGCTCTTTTTGGTCCCTACGAGCAGTACTTC.

V gene TRBV15 combines with J gene TRBJ1-1, with D possibly being TRBD1 (6 bases). CDR3 length: 16 residues. Germline-derived CDR1 and CDR2 are LNHNV and YYDKDF (reference sequence). V shed 1 base and J shed 2 bases, with 14 bases lying between them. The CDR3 loop reads CATSRGTGTPNTEAFF. CDR3 sequence (DNA): TGTGCCACCAGCAGAGGTACCGGGACACCAAACACTGAAGCTTTCTTT.

The DNA of the CDR3 is TGTGCCAGCAGCTTAGTCACTGGAGGAGAGACCCAGTACTTC. Its protein product is CASSLVTGGETQYF. The rearrangement joins TRBV7-2 to TRBJ2-5, with D maybe TRBD2 (5 bases). The CDR3 sequence is 14 residues long. CDR1 SGHTA and CDR2 FQGNSA come from the germline V gene. V lost 1 base to trimming and J lost 4 bases, with 10 bases between them.

This chain joins TRBV7-2 and TRBJ2-7; TRBD1 matches at 9 bases. The CDR3 has 15 residues. The junction had 9 bases not matched to a gene; V was cut back by 5 bases and J by 4 bases. Per the germline V gene, CDR1 is SGHTA and CDR2 is FQGNSA. This CDR3 is CASSLTSQGAYEQYF. CDR3 coding DNA: TGTGCCAGCAGCCTAACCTCACAGGGGGCGTACGAGCAGTACTTC.

The V call is TRBV5-4, the J call TRBJ2-4; D not resolved. The V end was cut by 6 bases, the J end by 5 bases, with 12 bases between. The CDR3 length is 13 residues. The V gene's germline CDR1 is SGHNT and CDR2 YYREEE (reference sequence). The CDR3: CASTIQGENIQYF. CDR3 in DNA: TGTGCCAGCACCATACAAGGCGAAAACATTCAGTACTTC. The whole variable domain, remainder taken from reference TRBV5-4 and TRBJ2-4, is ETGVTQSPTHLIKTRGQQVTLRCSSQSGHNTVSWYQQALGQGPQFIFQYYREEENGRGNFPPRFSGLQFPNYSSELNVNALELDDSALYLCASTIQGENIQYFGAGTRLSVL.

As concerns this clone: A far larger clone lies a single base away; this is likely a read error. V and J are TRBV4-2 and TRBJ1-5, with D possibly matching TRBD1 (5 bases). This CDR3 spans 16 amino acids. The germline gives CDR1 LGHNA, CDR2 YNFKEQ. Trimming cost V 1 base and J 1 base, with 11 bases left between them. CDR3 sequence (DNA): TGTGCCAGCAGCCAAGGGCACCGGGACAGCAATCAGCCCCAGCATTTT. Translated: CASSQGHRDSNQPQHF.

The chain employs TRBV5-1 and TRBJ1-2, with TRBD1 matching 9 bases. CDR1 is SGHRS, CDR2 YFSETQ, per germline. The CDR3 runs 14 residues. The junction had 7 bases not matched to a gene; V was cut back by 4 bases and J by 6 bases. The CDR3 nucleotides are TGCGCCAGCAGCCCGGGACAGGGTCTTAATGGCTACACCTTC. Translated, it gives CASSPGQGLNGYTF.

The chain joins TRBV5-4 to TRBJ1-1; 8 bases align to TRBD1. This CDR3 comprises 19 residues. The germline CDR1 and CDR2 sequences are SGHNT and YYREEE (reference sequence). The trim removed 4 bases at V and 1 base at J, leaving 18 bases unmatched. Written as DNA, the CDR3 is TGTGCCAGCAGCGGCACGACAGGGGCGCAGGCCCTTAGGAACACTGAAGCTTTCTTT. It is translated as CASSGTTGAQALRNTEAFF.

The chain carries TRBV7-7 and TRBJ2-5, with 10 bases identical to TRBD1. V was clipped by 1 base and J by 2 bases; unmatched bases: 10. Germline loops: CDR1 SSHAT, CDR2 FNYEAQ (reference sequence). CDR3 size: 18 residues. CDR3 amino acids: CASSLVPGQGTRQETQYF. In nucleotides, the CDR3 is TGTGCCAGCAGCTTAGTACCGGGACAGGGGACTAGGCAAGAGACCCAGTACTTC.

The CDR3 protein is CASSPTVGTGELFF. CDR3 DNA: TGTGCCAGCTCACCTACGGTCGGAACCGGGGAGCTGTTTTTT. The J gene is TRBJ2-2, the V gene TRBV18; D gene ambiguous. CDR1 is KGHSH, CDR2 LQKENI, per germline. The CDR3 is made up of 14 amino acids. The germline V and J ends were trimmed by 3 bases and 5 bases, with 10 bases remaining between them.

V and J are TRBV9 and TRBJ2-7; TRBD2 aligns across 13 bases. The CDR3 runs to 16 residues. V lost 0 bases to trimming and J lost 6 bases; unmatched junction nucleotides: 6. CDR1 SGDLS and CDR2 YYNGEE come from the germline V gene. CDR3 DNA: TGTGCCAGCAGCGTAGCTCCGGGACTAGCGGGGACCGAGCAGTACTTC. Encoded protein: CASSVAPGLAGTEQYF.

This clone is a singleton in its sample. V is TRBV7-2 and J is TRBJ2-2, with D hard to call. Between the trimmed V and J ends, which lost 1 base and 3 bases, there was a span of 3 bases. The CDR3 totals 13 residues. Germline V gives CDR1 SGHTA, CDR2 FQGNSA. The CDR3 sequence is CASSLEDTGELFF. The CDR3 DNA reads as TGTGCCAGCAGCTTAGAGGACACCGGGGAGCTGTTTTTT.

The genes are TRBV4-3 and TRBJ2-1; D call uncertain. Trimming removed 3 bases at V and 6 bases at J, with 12 bases between. Per the germline V gene, CDR1 is LGHNA and CDR2 is YSLEER. The CDR3 consists of 14 residues. Here the CDR3 DNA reads TGCGCCAGCAGCCACGCATTTGGACCCAATGAGCAGTTCTTC. This sequence encodes CASSHAFGPNEQFF.

This clone occurred once. The chain joins TRBV2 to TRBJ2-5, with D perhaps matching TRBD2 (6 bases). The germline V gene encodes CDR1 SNHLY and CDR2 FYNNEI. Trimming removed 4 bases at V and 4 bases at J, with 10 bases between. This CDR3 comprises 13 residues. The CDR3 region has the DNA TGTGCCAGCAGTGTTGCGGGGCGAGAGACCCAGTACTTC. Its translation: CASSVAGRETQYF.

V gene TRBV9 combines with J gene TRBJ2-5; 10 nucleotides match TRBD2. With 4 bases clipped from V and 1 base from J, the junction kept 10 bases outside the gene matches. Germline values: CDR1 SGDLS, CDR2 YYNGEE. CDR3 length equals 17 residues. CDR3 coding DNA: TGTGCCAGCAGCCCCGGAGGGCTAGCGGGAGCCCAAGAGACCCAGTACTTC. It codes for CASSPGGLAGAQETQYF.

This clone was counted a few times. V and J are TRBV6-6 and TRBJ1-5; D unclear. From germline, CDR1 is MNHNY and CDR2 SVGAGI (reference sequence). The germline V and J ends were trimmed by 0 bases and 5 bases, with 8 bases remaining between them. CDR3 length: 14 residues. The DNA of the CDR3 is TGTGCCAGCAGTTACTCAGGTGCGGATCAGCCCCAGCATTTT. The encoded protein is CASSYSGADQPQHF.

The gene calls are TRBV7-9 and TRBJ1-4, with 7 bases lining up with TRBD1. CDR3 length: 15 amino acids. Germline CDR1 reads SEHNR; CDR2 reads FQNEAQ (reference sequence). V shed 2 bases and J 4 bases; nucleotides not matched to a gene: 4. CDR3 bases: TGTGCCAGCAGCTTACGACAGGGAGGTAATGAAAAACTGTTTTTT. The encoded protein is CASSLRQGGNEKLFF.

The V gene is TRBV4-3, the J gene TRBJ2-2; no reliable D call. Trimming took off 1 base at V and 4 bases at J, with 13 bases between the two ends. CDR3 length: 16 residues. The germline V gene encodes CDR1 LGHNA and CDR2 YSLEER. CDR3 sequence: CASSQGAVGITGELFF. The CDR3 DNA sequence: TGCGCCAGCAGCCAAGGGGCCGTTGGGATCACCGGGGAGCTGTTTTTT.

The V and J genes are TRBV5-1 and TRBJ2-3; D is perhaps TRBD1 (5 bases). CDR3 size: 14 residues. Per the germline V gene, CDR1 is SGHRS and CDR2 is YFSETQ. Between the trimmed V and J ends, which lost 4 bases and 4 bases, there was a span of 13 bases. The CDR3 loop reads CASSVDTPADTQYF. The CDR3 DNA follows: TGCGCCAGCAGCGTGGACACACCCGCAGATACGCAGTATTTT.

The chain recombines TRBV7-7 with TRBJ1-6; D ambiguous. The CDR3 covers 16 residues. The V gene lost 3 bases and the J gene lost 0 bases, with 9 bases spanning the gap. Germline CDR1 and CDR2: SSHAT and FNYEAQ (reference sequence). CDR3 nucleotide sequence: TGTGCCAGCAGCTTCCCGGGAAGCTCCTATAATTCACCCCTCCACTTT. As protein: CASSFPGSSYNSPLHF.